This TCR beta chain was observed in a study of response to subunit inactivated influenza vaccine. General study results and limits: Researchers suggested that each seasonal influenza vaccination recruits few new T cells.

This clonotype came up a few times. Its matching antigen is unknown. TCRdb processed the RT-PCR reads anew with MiXCR; each CDR3 protein has one entry. Here the sample spans more than 600,000 distinct CDR3 sequences, approximately 18% being singletons. The clonotype comes from a man aged 45-60 years who received an inactivated influenza vaccine. The specimen was PBMCs from blood, collected 5 to 6 days after vaccination.

CDR3 coding DNA: TGTGCCAGCAGCCAAGATTTAACCGACAGTTTCTATGGCTACACCTTC. Protein: CASSQDLTDSFYGYTF. The chain links TRBV4-2 to TRBJ1-2; D might be TRBD1 (5 bases). This CDR3 comprises 16 residues. Deletions cut 0 bases from V and 4 bases from J, with 15 bases between. CDR1 and CDR2 (germline): LGHNA, YNFKEQ.